Each of the 25 T cell receptor beta chains below was sequenced from the same sample in a study of molecular identifiers for immune sequencing clone quantification. TCRdb recomputed calls from the PCR reads with MiXCR, one row per CDR3 protein. The table records about 640,000 distinct CDR3 sequences, about 20% of them present only once. The sequenced material came from naive CD8+ T cells from blood, with Jurkat cell RNA spiked in. Subset noted: FACS-sorted CD8+CD4-CCR7+CD45RA+ naive T cells. These receptors originate from a human donor in good health. Some libraries in this study had Jurkat cell RNA spiked in.

This clonotype was seen many times. The chain employs TRBV2 and TRBJ2-3; TRBD2 matches 7 bases. Unmatched junction bases numbered 0, after V lost 2 bases and J lost 4 bases. The CDR3 covers 13 residues. Germline V gene data show CDR1 as SNHLY and CDR2 as FYNNEI. The CDR3 region has the DNA TGTGCCAGCAGTGAACTAGCGGCAGATACGCAGTATTTT. Translated, it gives CASSELAADTQYF.

This clonotype is a singleton in its sample. The chain uses TRBV4-1 and TRBJ1-1, with D unclear. The CDR3 loop spans 15 amino acids. V was cut by 1 base and J by 5 bases, with 14 bases left in between. Germline CDR1 MGHRA, CDR2 YSYEKL. CDR3 in amino acids: CASSQGRSIRTEAFF. CDR3 bases: TGCGCCAGCAGCCAAGGGCGGTCGATAAGGACTGAAGCTTTCTTT.

There are many counts of this clonotype. The chain has TRBV14 and TRBJ2-3, with a tentative D call TRBD2 (6 bases). Germline CDR1 SGHDN, CDR2 FVKESK. V was pared by 2 bases and J by 0 bases, with 12 bases between. There are 16 residues in the CDR3. CDR3 in DNA: TGTGCCAGCAGCCAATTTGGAGGGGTCAGCACAGATACGCAGTATTTT. As protein: CASSQFGGVSTDTQYF.

This clonotype was observed a few times. The rearrangement links TRBV7-9 to TRBJ2-1; D possibly corresponds to TRBD2 (5 bases). The V and J ends lost 1 base and 2 bases respectively, with 18 bases between them. Germline CDR1 is SEHNR and CDR2 is FQNEAQ (reference sequence). This CDR3 is 18 amino acids long. The DNA of the CDR3 is TGTGCCAGCAGCTTAGTTGGCCCGCCGGGGTCTACCTACAATGAGCAGTTCTTC. Encoded protein: CASSLVGPPGSTYNEQFF.

Only a few counts were recorded for this clonotype. The rearrangement links TRBV25-1 to TRBJ1-2, with a tentative D call TRBD1 (6 bases). Germline CDR1 reads MGHDK; CDR2 reads SYGVNS. The CDR3 sequence is 15 residues long. Trimming removed 3 bases from V and 8 bases from J, with 19 bases in between. CDR3 amino acids: CASSDGAWGPEGYTF. CDR3 sequence (DNA): TGTGCCAGCAGTGATGGGGCCTGGGGGCCCGAAGGCTACACCTTC.

Turning to this clonotype: A read error is possible here, since a much larger clone lies one base away. The chain couples TRBV25-1 to TRBJ2-6; D gene uncertain. This CDR3 has 17 amino acids. V was clipped by 2 bases and J by 1 base, with 12 bases between them. The germline CDR1 and CDR2 sequences are MGHDK and SYGVNS. CDR3 in DNA: TGTGCCAGCAGTGAAAGTGGCTCGCTTTCTGGGGCCAACGTCCTGACTTTC. It translates to CASSESGSLSGANVLTF.

This clonotype occurred many times. The rearrangement uses TRBV6-2 or TRBV6-3 and TRBJ2-3, with D tentatively TRBD1 (6 bases). V was clipped by 2 bases and J by 7 bases, with 10 bases between them. Germline CDR1 MNHEY, CDR2 SVGEGT. This CDR3 spans 13 amino acids. CDR3 loop: CASSYPGANTQYF. The CDR3 coding sequence is TGTGCCAGCAGTTACCCAGGGGCAAATACGCAGTATTTT.

This clonotype was detected ten times or more. The V gene is TRBV29-1, the J gene TRBJ2-7; 10 bases align to TRBD2. This CDR3 has 14 residues. Trimming took 7 bases from V and 1 from J; bases not matched to a gene: 7. Germline lookup yields CDR1 SQVTM and CDR2 ANQGSEA. CDR3 sequence reads: CSAEGLAPSYEQYF. As DNA, the CDR3 is TGCAGCGCGGAGGGACTAGCGCCTTCCTACGAGCAGTACTTC.

This clonotype was observed a few times. This chain's CDR3 is CASSPPGSGEQYF. DNA of the CDR3: TGTGCCAGCAGCCCACCGGGATCCGGGGAGCAGTACTTC. The chain couples TRBV27 to TRBJ2-7; possible D gene TRBD2, 5 bases. V lost 6 bases, J lost 7 bases, and 16 bases lay in between. Germline loops: CDR1 MNHEY, CDR2 SMNVEV (reference sequence). The CDR3 contains 13 residues.

This clonotype came up many times. The V gene is TRBV6-1, the J gene TRBJ2-3; D may be TRBD1 or TRBD2 (6 bases each). Trimming removed 1 base at V and 3 bases at J, with 17 bases between. This CDR3 is 17 amino acids long. Germline V lookup: CDR1 MNHNS, CDR2 SASEGT. CDR3 sequence reads: CASSEVRGAEETDTQYF. CDR3 bases: TGTGCCAGCAGTGAAGTAAGGGGGGCGGAGGAAACAGATACGCAGTATTTT.

This clonotype was found a few times. At one end the junction does not follow the germline gene, possibly because of a read error. The chain joins TRBV6-1 to TRBJ1-5; D is undetermined. The CDR3 spans 14 residues. Germline CDR1 MNHNS, CDR2 SASEGT. CDR3 sequence (DNA): TGTGCCAGCATACAAGACTCGTACAATCGGCCCCAGCATTTT. As protein: CASIQDSYNRPQHF.

This rearrangement joins TRBV9 to TRBJ1-3, with 8 bases aligning to TRBD1. With 4 bases clipped from V and 8 bases from J, the junction kept 11 bases outside the gene matches. Germline CDR1 and CDR2: SGDLS and YYNGEE. This CDR3 comprises 15 residues. CDR3 in DNA: TGTGCCAGCAGCTCGTTGGACAGGGCGGTAGACACCATATATTTT. Its translation is CASSSLDRAVDTIYF.

Remarks on this clonotype: With a much larger clone just one base away, this may be a read error. The chain uses TRBV30 and TRBJ1-4; 7 bases map to TRBD1. CDR1 and CDR2 (germline): GTSNPN, SVGIG (reference sequence). The CDR3 contains 14 residues. CDR3 sequence reads: CAWSPGDSNEELFF. The CDR3 DNA follows: TGTGCCTGGAGTCCCGGGGACAGTAATGAAGAACTGTTTTTT.

This clonotype was recorded at least ten times. The V call is TRBV6-2 or TRBV6-3, the J call TRBJ1-1, with unresolved D. The ends were cut back, 2 bases at V and 1 base at J, with 8 bases in the middle. Germline V gene sequence: CDR1 MNHEY, CDR2 SVGEGT. The CDR3 length is 14 residues. The CDR3 nucleotides read TGTGCCAGCAGTTACGTCGGCGGGAACACTGAAGCTTTCTTT. Translation gives CASSYVGGNTEAFF.

The chain joins TRBV7-9 to TRBJ2-7, with unresolved D. Trimming took 2 bases from V and 9 from J, leaving 8 bases between them. CDR1 and CDR2 from the germline V gene are SEHNR and FQNEAQ (reference sequence). The CDR3 runs to 11 residues. CDR3 nucleotide sequence: TGTGCCAGCAGCTTACCGGGTGGGCAGTACTTC. This gives the protein CASSLPGGQYF.

This clonotype was observed at least ten times. The CDR3 reads CASMGFHTTTDTQYF. The DNA for the CDR3 is TGTGCCAGCATGGGTTTTCACACTACCACAGATACGCAGTATTTT. J is TRBJ2-3 and V is TRBV2, with D unclear. This CDR3 region has 15 residues. Germline assignment: CDR1 SNHLY and CDR2 FYNNEI. V lost 7 bases to trimming and J lost 2 bases, with 16 bases between them.

This clonotype was seen at least ten times. The chain employs TRBV7-9 and TRBJ1-5; D remains unclear. The CDR3 spans 13 residues. CDR1 SEHNR and CDR2 FQNEAQ come from the germline V gene (reference sequence). Deletions cut 1 base from V and 1 base from J, with 2 bases between. CDR3 sequence reads: CASSLESNQPQHF. Here the CDR3 DNA reads TGTGCCAGCAGCTTAGAAAGCAATCAGCCCCAGCATTTT.

The chain uses TRBV6-4 and TRBJ1-1; TRBD1 is a possible D gene (6 bases). Trimming cost V 6 bases and J 4 bases, with 12 bases left between them. CDR1 and CDR2 from the germline V gene are MRHNA and SNTAGT. There are 13 residues in the CDR3. CDR3 DNA sequence: TGTGCCAGCAGACAGGGAGTGGCCACTGAAGCTTTCTTT. It yields the protein CASRQGVATEAFF.

Points on this clonotype: This may be a read error: a much more frequent sequence differs by one nucleotide. CDR3 nucleotide sequence: TGCAGTGTGAAATTGACAGGGTGGAGAGTACAGGAGGGACAAGATGAGCCCCAGCATTTT. Amino acids: CSVKLTGWRVQEGQDEPQHF. The gene calls are TRBV20-1 and TRBJ1-5; 7 bases fit TRBD1. V was clipped by 7 bases and J by 8 bases; unmatched bases: 32. The CDR3 consists of 20 residues. Germline V CDR1 and CDR2: DFQATT, SNEGSKA (reference sequence).

The chain has TRBV19 and TRBJ1-1; 10 nucleotides align to TRBD1. This CDR3 is built from 13 residues. Trimming at V came to 6 bases and at J to 7 bases, leaving 5 bases not matched to a gene. Germline V lookup: CDR1 LNHDA, CDR2 SQIVND (reference sequence). The CDR3 nucleotides are TGTGCCAGTAGGACAGGGGGCGCGGGTGAAGCTTTCTTT. Amino acid sequence: CASRTGGAGEAFF.

This chain links TRBV28 with TRBJ1-1; maybe TRBD1 (5 bases). Trimming left V 6 bases short and J 3 bases short, with 11 bases between. This CDR3 has 13 residues. Germline-derived CDR1 and CDR2 are MDHEN and SYDVKM. The CDR3 region has the DNA TGTGCCAGCAGCCGACAGAGGTACACTGAAGCTTTCTTT. It codes for CASSRQRYTEAFF.

The genes are TRBV27 and TRBJ2-7, with a tentative D call TRBD2 (6 bases). Per germline, CDR1 MNHEY and CDR2 SMNVEV (reference sequence). The germline V and J ends were trimmed by 5 bases and 4 bases, with 15 bases remaining between them. This CDR3 region has 14 residues. The CDR3 nucleotides are TGTGCCAGCAGTCCTCAACACGGGGGTTACGAGCAGTACTTC. Amino acids: CASSPQHGGYEQYF.

This clonotype was seen repeatedly, ten times or more. J is TRBJ1-1 and V is TRBV5-1; unclear D gene. The CDR3 runs to 13 residues. Germline V gene sequence: CDR1 SGHRS, CDR2 YFSETQ. V lost 0 bases, J lost 3 bases, and 6 bases lay in between. The chain's CDR3 is CASSLDGYTEAFF. CDR3 nucleotide sequence: TGCGCCAGCAGCTTGGACGGGTACACTGAAGCTTTCTTT.

In its sample, this clonotype was seen a few times. The chain joins TRBV6-5 to TRBJ2-2, with D maybe TRBD2 (5 bases). This CDR3 spans 15 amino acids. V was cut by 8 bases and J by 0 bases, with 13 bases left in between. The V gene's germline CDR1 is MNHEY and CDR2 SVGAGI. In DNA, the CDR3 is TGTGCCAGCCAACTGGGAGTTACGAACACCGGGGAGCTGTTTTTT. It encodes CASQLGVTNTGELFF.

This clonotype was recorded at least ten times. The rearrangement links TRBV12-3 or TRBV12-4 to TRBJ2-1; possibly TRBD2 for D (6 bases). V was trimmed by 3 bases and J by 7 bases, leaving 10 bases between them. This CDR3 is 13 amino acids long. This chain's CDR3 is CASSFGGMNEQFF. In nucleotides, the CDR3 is TGTGCCAGCAGTTTTGGGGGGATGAATGAGCAGTTCTTC.